Listed below are T cell receptor beta chains from one sample, sequenced in a study of blood T cell repertoires in COVID-19. Measured with immunoSEQ multiplex PCR; TCRdb has only the in-frame clones, and not every one. The sample gives under 250,000 clones, 83% of which show up once; more than 5.5% is in the top ten. The material sequenced was peripheral blood. The receptors here all came from a human donor in a cohort sampled during active COVID-19. Both conserved end residues are trimmed from each CDR3.

J gene,V gene,CDR3 protein
TRBJ2-3,TRBV19,ASSTIAGGTDTQY
TRBJ2-1,TRBV11-2,ASSLGAGGLSPF
TRBJ2-1,TRBV19,ASKGRVDFNEQF
TRBJ1-3,TRBV18,ASSPFGLERGFSGNTIY
TRBJ2-1,TRBV3-1/TRBV3-2,ASSQDGLANNEQF
TRBJ1-1,TRBV5-4,ASRLTGNTEAF
TRBJ2-3,TRBV3-1/TRBV3-2,ASSQQGNTDTQY
TRBJ2-3,TRBV20-1,SASPKDTQY
TRBJ2-2,TRBV7-2,ASSSGGQGFTGELF
TRBJ2-7,TRBV7-2,ASSLRTSGTKYEQY
TRBJ2-7,TRBV2,ASSPQTGGYEQY
TRBJ2-3,TRBV7-3,ASSLALAATDTQY
TRBJ2-5,TRBV5-4,ASSLELAPRETQY
TRBJ1-5,TRBV6-5,ASSRPGTGTAQH
TRBJ2-7,TRBV18,ASSPGTSGAYEQY
TRBJ2-1,TRBV6-5,ASSSLISGTNEQF
TRBJ2-1,TRBV2,ASRRPITGQLYNEQF
TRBJ1-2,TRBV9,ASSIRVNNYGYT
TRBJ1-1,TRBV3-1/TRBV3-2,ASSLAVEREAF
TRBJ2-3,TRBV6-2/TRBV6-3,ASSATSVADTQY
TRBJ1-2,TRBV7-2,ASSPRVGDYGYT
TRBJ2-1,TRBV30,AWKLSDRDFNNEQF
TRBJ2-3,TRBV5-1,ASSRPDRRMFTDTQY
TRBJ1-5,TRBV4-1,ASSQNRWTDSNQPQH
TRBJ2-6,TRBV9,ASSAGDSGANVLT
TRBJ1-2,TRBV9,ASSVDLTGGGDGYT
TRBJ2-5,TRBV6-6,ASSLGQQETQY
TRBJ2-3,TRBV29-1,SVAETGVMY
TRBJ2-7,TRBV7-9,ASSLVTGGAYEQY
TRBJ2-5,TRBV5-1,ASSQQDGQTQY
TRBJ2-5,TRBV28,ASSLGAVQETQY
TRBJ2-2,TRBV29-1,SARGAGDTGELF
TRBJ2-7,TRBV11-3,ASSLVGSGSRGSYEQY
TRBJ1-1,TRBV27,ASSFEGNTEAF
TRBJ2-3,TRBV5-1,ASSPAAGWDTQY
TRBJ1-5,TRBV19,ASSMGGPVSNQPQH
TRBJ1-6,TRBV30,ACSGGPSSPLH
TRBJ2-5,TRBV3-1/TRBV3-2,ASSHSGASGETQY
TRBJ1-3,TRBV9,ASSGRPEDRDRVSGNTIY
TRBJ1-1,TRBV7-6,ASSLAPADPEAF
TRBJ2-5,TRBV30,AWSVSAARQTQY
TRBJ1-4,TRBV7-2,ASSIQGGSEKLF
TRBJ2-7,TRBV10-3,AISESETISEQY
TRBJ1-4,TRBV2,ASSELTGREEKLF
TRBJ1-6,TRBV5-8,ASSLSPGRILSPLH
TRBJ1-4,TRBV7-2,ASSFQGSNEKLF
TRBJ2-5,TRBV7-2,ASSATGGGETQY
TRBJ2-7,TRBV7-9,ASSPLSLEQY
TRBJ2-3,TRBV18,ASFAGGTSTDTQY
TRBJ1-5,TRBV6-1,ASSEPPQPQH
TRBJ2-7,TRBV11-3,ASSLLASSYEQY
TRBJ2-1,TRBV5-1,ASSLDFRDEQF
TRBJ2-7,TRBV28,ASSPTGGRYEQY
TRBJ2-1,TRBV13,ASTPGVTHEQF